The present TCR beta chain was sequenced within a study of shared clonotypes between healthy human individuals. Overall study results and limits: Depth of sequencing was expected to influence donor clonotype sharing.

Each donor was a Caucasian adult residing in Nashville, Tennessee. Sorted-subset replicate PCR reactions contained about 200 ng DNA, corresponding to some 28,000 T cell genomes. Sequencing used immunoSEQ multiplex PCR; TCRdb keeps in-frame clones, though not all of them. The table includes over 95,000 clones, about 67% detected once. As regards this clone: Its antigen remains unknown.

CDR1 is SGHNT and CDR2 is YYREEE in the germline V gene (reference sequence). The CDR3 has 14 amino acids. V was pared by 0 bases and J by 2 bases, with 9 bases between. This TCR derives from a woman in her twenties or thirties in good health. The sample comprised memory CD8+ T cells sorted from blood. Subset here: CD45RO+ cells pooled with CCR7-negative TemRA cells. J is TRBJ2-7 and V is TRBV5-4, with a possible D match to TRBD2 (5 bases). The CDR3 DNA is TGTGCCAGCAGCTTGGAGTCTAGCCCCTACGAGCAGTACTTC. Its protein product is CASSLESSPYEQYF.